This T cell receptor beta chain was sequenced for a study of prognosis after radiotherapy for stage I lung cancer. This CDR3 spans 14 amino acids. V shed 7 bases and J 4 bases; nucleotides not matched to a gene: 8. CDR1 is LNHNV and CDR2 is YYDKDF in the germline V gene (reference sequence). This clonotype was detected ten times or more. Researchers used two-round multiplex PCR to amplify TCR beta CDR3 starting from genomic DNA. TRBV and TRBJ genes each had their own specific primers in first-round PCR. TCRdb fed the multiplex PCR reads into MiXCR, producing one record per CDR3 protein. Seen here are more than 12,000 distinct CDR3 sequences, 37% observed once, and the top ten hold 35% to 50%.

The sequencing used PBMCs, collected before or after stereotactic body radiation therapy (not recorded which). The receptor comes from a donor at least 50 years old with non-small cell lung cancer. V gene TRBV15 combines with J gene TRBJ2-7; 9 nucleotides agree with TRBD1. The CDR3: CATKSGTGSYEQYF. In DNA, the CDR3 is TGTGCCACCAAGAGCGGGACAGGGAGTTACGAGCAGTACTTC.